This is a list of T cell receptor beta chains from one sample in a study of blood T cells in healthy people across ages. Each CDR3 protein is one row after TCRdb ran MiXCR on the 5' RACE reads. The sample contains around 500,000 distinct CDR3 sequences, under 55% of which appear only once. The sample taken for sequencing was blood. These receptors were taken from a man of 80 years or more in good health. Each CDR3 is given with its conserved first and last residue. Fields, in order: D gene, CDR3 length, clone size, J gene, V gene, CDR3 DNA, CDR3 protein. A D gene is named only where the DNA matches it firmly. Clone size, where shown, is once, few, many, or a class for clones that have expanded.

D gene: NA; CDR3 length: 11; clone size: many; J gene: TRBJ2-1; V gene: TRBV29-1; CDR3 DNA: TGCAGCCAAGGGGGGCCAAGGGGGCAGTTCTTC; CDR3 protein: CSQGGPRGQFF
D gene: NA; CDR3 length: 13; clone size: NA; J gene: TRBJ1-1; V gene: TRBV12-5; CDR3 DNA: TGTGCTAGTGGCTCCGGGACCCACACTGAAGCTTTCTTT; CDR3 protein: CASGSGTHTEAFF
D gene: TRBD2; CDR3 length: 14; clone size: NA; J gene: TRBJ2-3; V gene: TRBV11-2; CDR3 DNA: TGTGCCAGCAGGCTCAGATGGGAGGGGGATACGCAGTATTTT; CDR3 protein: CASRLRWEGDTQYF
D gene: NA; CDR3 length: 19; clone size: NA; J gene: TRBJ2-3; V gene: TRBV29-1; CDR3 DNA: TGCAGCGTCGGGGGAGACGGACGCGGGGCGAGGATCACCACAGATACGCAGTATTTT; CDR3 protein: CSVGGDGRGARITTDTQYF
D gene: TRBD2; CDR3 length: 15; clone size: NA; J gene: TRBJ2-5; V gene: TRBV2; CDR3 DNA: TGTGCCAGCAGTGCCCAGACTAGCGGCCAAGAGACCCAGTACTTC; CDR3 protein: CASSAQTSGQETQYF
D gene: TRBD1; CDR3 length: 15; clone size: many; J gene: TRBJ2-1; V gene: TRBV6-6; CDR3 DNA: TGTGCCAGCAGATACGGACAGGGGGCCCACAATGAGCAGTTCTTC; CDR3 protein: CASRYGQGAHNEQFF
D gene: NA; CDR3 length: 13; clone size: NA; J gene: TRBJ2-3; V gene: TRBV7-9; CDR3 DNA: TGTGCCAGCAGCTGGTCGTTGGCAGATACGCAGTATTTT; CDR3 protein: CASSWSLADTQYF
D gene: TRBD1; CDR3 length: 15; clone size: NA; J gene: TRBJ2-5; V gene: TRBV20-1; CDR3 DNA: TGCAGTGCTGGGGGACAGGGAAGTGGTCAAGAGACCCAGTACTTC; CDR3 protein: CSAGGQGSGQETQYF
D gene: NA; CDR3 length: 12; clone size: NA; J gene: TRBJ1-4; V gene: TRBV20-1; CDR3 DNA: TGCAGTGCTAGGGGGCAGGATGAAAAACTGTTTTTT; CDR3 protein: CSARGQDEKLFF
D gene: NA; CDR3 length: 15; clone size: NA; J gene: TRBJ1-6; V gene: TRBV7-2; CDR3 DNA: TGTGCCAGCAGCTTTCAGGGCCAGGGGAATTCACCCCTCCACTTT; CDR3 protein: CASSFQGQGNSPLHF
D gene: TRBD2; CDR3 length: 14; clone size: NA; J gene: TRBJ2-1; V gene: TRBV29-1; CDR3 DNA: TGCAGCGTCCAGGCCCAGCGGGAGGCCAATGAGCAGTTCTTC; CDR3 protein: CSVQAQREANEQFF
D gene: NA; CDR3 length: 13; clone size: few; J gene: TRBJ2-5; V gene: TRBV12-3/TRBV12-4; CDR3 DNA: TGTGCCAGCAGACTGGACAACCAAGAGACCCAGTACTTC; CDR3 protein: CASRLDNQETQYF
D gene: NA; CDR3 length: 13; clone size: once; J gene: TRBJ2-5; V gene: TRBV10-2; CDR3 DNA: TGCGCCAGCCAACTCAGTGGGGGAGAGACCCAGTACTTC; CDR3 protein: CASQLSGGETQYF
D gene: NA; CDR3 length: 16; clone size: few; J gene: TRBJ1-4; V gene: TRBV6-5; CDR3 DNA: TGTGCCAGCAGTTCTGGGAGGGCTATTGCTAATGAAAAACTGTTTTTT; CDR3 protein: CASSSGRAIANEKLFF
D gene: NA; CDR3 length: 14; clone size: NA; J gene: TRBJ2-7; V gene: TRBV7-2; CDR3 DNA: TGTGCCAGCAGCTTAATTTCGGGTGTTTACGAGCAGTACTTC; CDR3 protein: CASSLISGVYEQYF
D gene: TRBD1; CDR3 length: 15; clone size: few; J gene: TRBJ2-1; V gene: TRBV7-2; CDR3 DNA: TGTGCCAGCAGCTTAGTACAGGGGGTGGAAAATGAGCAGTTCTTC; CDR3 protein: CASSLVQGVENEQFF
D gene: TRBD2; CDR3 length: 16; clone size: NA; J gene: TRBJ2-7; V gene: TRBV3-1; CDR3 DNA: TGTGCCAGCAGCCCATACATAGCGGGAGCAGGTTACGAGCAGTACTTC; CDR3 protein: CASSPYIAGAGYEQYF
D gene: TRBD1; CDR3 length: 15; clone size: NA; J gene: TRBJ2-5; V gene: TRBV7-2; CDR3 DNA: TGTGCCAGCAGCAAACTAACAGGGGGCGAAGAGACCCAGTACTTC; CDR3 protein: CASSKLTGGEETQYF
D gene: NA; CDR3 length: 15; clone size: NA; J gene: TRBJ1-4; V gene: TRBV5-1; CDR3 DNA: TGCGCCAGCAGCCCGACCAGGGGAACTAATGAAAAACTGTTTTTT; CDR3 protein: CASSPTRGTNEKLFF
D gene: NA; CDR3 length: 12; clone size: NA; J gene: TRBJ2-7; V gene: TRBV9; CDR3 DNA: TGTGCCAGCAGCACCTCAGGGCGGGAGCAGTACTTC; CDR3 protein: CASSTSGREQYF
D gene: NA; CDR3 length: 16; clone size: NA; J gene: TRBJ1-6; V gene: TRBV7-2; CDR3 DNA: TGTGCCAGCAGCTCTCAGATCACGGGCTATAATTCACCCCTCCACTTT; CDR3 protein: CASSSQITGYNSPLHF
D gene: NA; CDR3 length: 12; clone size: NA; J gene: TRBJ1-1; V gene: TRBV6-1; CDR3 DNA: TGTGCCAGCAGTGAAACAGGGAGGCGAGCTTTCTTT; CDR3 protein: CASSETGRRAFF
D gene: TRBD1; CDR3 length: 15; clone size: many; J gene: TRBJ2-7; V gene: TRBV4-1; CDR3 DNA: TGCGCCAGCAGCCAAGAAACAGGGGGAACCTACGAGCAGTACTTC; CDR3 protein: CASSQETGGTYEQYF
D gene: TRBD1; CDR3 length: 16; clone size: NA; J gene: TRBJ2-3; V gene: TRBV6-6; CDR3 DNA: TGTGCCAGCAGTTTGACAGGGCCCTATAGCACAGATACGCAGTATTTT; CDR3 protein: CASSLTGPYSTDTQYF
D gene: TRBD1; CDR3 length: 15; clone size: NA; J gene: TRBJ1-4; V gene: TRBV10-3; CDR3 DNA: TGTGCCATCAGTGGGGGAACAGGGGGATTCGAAAAACTGTTTTTT; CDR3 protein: CAISGGTGGFEKLFF
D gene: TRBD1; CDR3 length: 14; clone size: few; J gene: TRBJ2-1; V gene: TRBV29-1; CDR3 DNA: TGCAGCGTACCTTATCGGACAGGGACGAATGAGCAGTTCTTC; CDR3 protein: CSVPYRTGTNEQFF
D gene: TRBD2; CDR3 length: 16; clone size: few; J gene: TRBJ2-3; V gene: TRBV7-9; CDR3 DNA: TGTGCCAGCTTACAAGCGGGGGGACCCCACGGGAGTGCGCAGTATTTT; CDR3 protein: CASLQAGGPHGSAQYF
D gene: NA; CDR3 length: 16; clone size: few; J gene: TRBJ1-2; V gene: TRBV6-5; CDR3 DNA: TGTGCCAGCAGTTACTCGTTTGTGGCAGGGAACTATGGCTACACCTTC; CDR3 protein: CASSYSFVAGNYGYTF
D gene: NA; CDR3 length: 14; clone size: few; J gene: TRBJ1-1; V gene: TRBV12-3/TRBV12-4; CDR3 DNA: TGTGCCAGCAGCCGGGATCCGACGAACACTGAAGCTTTCTTT; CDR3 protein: CASSRDPTNTEAFF
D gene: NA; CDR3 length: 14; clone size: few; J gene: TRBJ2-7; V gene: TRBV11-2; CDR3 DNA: TGTGCCAGCAGCTTTTCGAGGGGGTTCACCGAGCAGTACTTC; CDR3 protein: CASSFSRGFTEQYF
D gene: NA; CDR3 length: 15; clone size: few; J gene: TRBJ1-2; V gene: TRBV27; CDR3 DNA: TGTGCCAGCAGTCCTCGGAGAGGGATGATCTATGGCTACACCTTC; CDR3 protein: CASSPRRGMIYGYTF
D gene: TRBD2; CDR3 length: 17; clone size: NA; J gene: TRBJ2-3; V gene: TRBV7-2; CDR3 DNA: TGTGCCAGCAGCTTACCCTTAGCGGGGGTCGCCACAGATACGCAGTATTTT; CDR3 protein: CASSLPLAGVATDTQYF
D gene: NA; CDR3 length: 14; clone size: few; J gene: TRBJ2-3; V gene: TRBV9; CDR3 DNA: TGTGCCAACGCAAGAACAGTCTATCCAGATACGCAGTATTTT; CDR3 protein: CANARTVYPDTQYF